The 20 T cell receptor beta chains presented below share a single source sample, sequenced in a study of cytomegalovirus exposure and HLA in healthy donors (TCRdb year 2017). The library came from the immunoSEQ multiplex PCR assay. For the multiplex PCR, a mixture combining 60 forward primers for TCR Vbeta segments and 13 reverse primers for TCR Jbeta segments was used. Entries here come from immuneACCESS through TCRdb and include only in-frame sequences with V and J called. Some clones fail to appear in such tables; in the studies checked, an unresolved V gene covers under half of the shortfall, and the cause of the remainder is unknown. Counted in this sample were around 98,000 clones; roughly 73% of them appeared once. The top ten hold about 4% of the sample. The sample comprised PBMCs. Every receptor here comes from a woman aged 40 to 50 in good health and CMV-seronegative.

The chain employs TRBV18 and TRBJ2-7; 7 bases align to TRBD1. This CDR3 has 15 residues. V was clipped by 4 bases and J by 6 bases; unmatched bases: 12. Germline loops: CDR1 KGHSH, CDR2 LQKENI. Written as DNA, the CDR3 is TGTGCCAGCTCACGGAACCGGGACAGCCTTTTCGAGCAGTACTTC. This encodes CASSRNRDSLFEQYF. The variable domain in full, with the rest retrieved from reference TRBV18 and TRBJ2-7, is NAGVMQNPRHLVRRRGQEARLRCSPMKGHSHVYWYRQLPEEGLKFMVYLQKENIIDESGMPKERFSAEFPKEGPSILRIQQVVRGDSAAYFCASSRNRDSLFEQYFGPGTRLTVT.

The chain carries TRBV7-9 and TRBJ1-2; possibly TRBD1 for D (5 bases). Per the germline V gene, CDR1 is SEHNR and CDR2 is FQNEAQ (reference sequence). V lost 1 base to trimming and J lost 0 bases, with 15 bases between them. This CDR3 contains 17 residues. CDR3 DNA sequence: TGTGCCAGCAGCTTAGGCGTGACAGAGTTAGCTAACTATGGCTACACCTTC. It encodes CASSLGVTELANYGYTF.

The V and J genes are TRBV20-1 and TRBJ2-7; D is unclear. Trimming pared 6 bases from V and 6 bases from J, leaving 9 bases between. CDR1 is DFQATT, CDR2 SNEGSKA, per germline (reference sequence). This CDR3 is built from 10 residues. CDR3: CSALFSEQYF. As DNA, the CDR3 is TGCAGTGCCCTTTTCTCCGAGCAGTACTTC.

This clone was found a few times. This rearrangement joins TRBV5-6 to TRBJ1-1; 7 positions match TRBD1. CDR1 is SGHDT, CDR2 YYEEEE, per germline. This CDR3 spans 15 amino acids. V gave up 10 bases and J gave up 2 bases; unmatched junction bases: 14. This CDR3 is CAVTTGVGRNTEAFF. In nucleotides, the CDR3 is TGTGCCGTAACAACAGGGGTAGGGAGAAACACTGAAGCTTTCTTT.

The rearrangement joins TRBV6-5 to TRBJ2-7, with D maybe TRBD2 (5 bases). V was clipped by 0 bases and J by 7 bases, with 10 bases between them. The CDR3 totals 13 residues. Germline V CDR1 and CDR2: MNHEY, SVGAGI. The CDR3 protein is CASSYSGWREQYF. The CDR3 DNA follows: TGTGCCAGCAGTTACTCCGGGTGGAGGGAGCAGTACTTC.

This rearrangement joins TRBV5-4 to TRBJ2-7; D might be TRBD2 (5 bases). Trimming left V 1 base short and J 4 bases short, with 9 bases between. Germline V lookup: CDR1 SGHNT, CDR2 YYREEE (reference sequence). The CDR3 sequence is 13 residues long. The CDR3, as DNA: TGTGCCAGCAGCTTGCGGGGTGTGTACGAGCAGTACTTC. Translated, it gives CASSLRGVYEQYF.

This rearrangement joins TRBV30 to TRBJ1-3; TRBD1 agrees at 10 bases. CDR3 length: 14 amino acids. V shed 6 bases, J shed 3 bases, and the junction held 5 bases outside the gene matches. Per germline, CDR1 GTSNPN and CDR2 SVGIG (reference sequence). CDR3 residues: CACLDRGLGNTIYF. The CDR3 nucleotides are TGTGCCTGCCTAGACAGGGGGCTTGGAAACACCATATATTTT.

The V and J genes are TRBV5-1 and TRBJ1-5; weak D call: TRBD1 (5 bases). This CDR3 contains 15 residues. The V and J ends lost 0 bases and 3 bases respectively, with 10 bases between them. Germline lookup yields CDR1 SGHRS and CDR2 YFSETQ. The DNA of the CDR3 is TGCGCCAGCAGCTTGGGGGCAGGGAACAATCAGCCCCAGCATTTT. Amino acid sequence: CASSLGAGNNQPQHF. Complete variable domain (other parts from reference TRBV5-1 and TRBJ1-5): KAGVTQTPRYLIKTRGQQVTLSCSPISGHRSVSWYQQTPGQGLQFLFEYFSETQRNKGNFPGRFSGRQFSNSRSEMNVSTLELGDSALYLCASSLGAGNNQPQHFGDGTRLSIL.

The chain combines TRBV18 with TRBJ1-4; D not resolved. The germline V and J ends were trimmed by 3 bases and 1 base, with 12 bases remaining between them. The length of the CDR3 is 16 residues. Germline assignment: CDR1 KGHSH and CDR2 LQKENI. The CDR3 bases are TGTGCCAGCTCACCTATGACGGCAGGAACTAATGAAAAACTGTTTTTT. Translation gives CASSPMTAGTNEKLFF.

The table lists this clone with a count of one. The V and J genes are TRBV30 and TRBJ1-1; 8 bases map to TRBD1. The germline CDR1 and CDR2 sequences are GTSNPN and SVGIG (reference sequence). V lost 3 bases, J lost 5 bases, and 8 bases stayed unmatched. The CDR3 runs 14 residues. CDR3 coding DNA: TGTGCCTGGAGGGCAGGGGGCGCAAGGACTGAAGCTTTCTTT. Translation gives CAWRAGGARTEAFF.

This chain connects TRBV14 to TRBJ2-2, with D uncertain. This CDR3 spans 13 amino acids. Germline CDR1 is SGHDN and CDR2 is FVKESK. Trimming shortened V by 4 bases and J by 3 bases, and 6 bases separated the two germline ends. CDR3 region: CASSPPYTGELFF. The CDR3, as DNA: TGTGCCAGCAGCCCCCCTTACACCGGGGAGCTGTTTTTT.

The rearrangement joins TRBV5-4 to TRBJ2-1; D possibly corresponds to TRBD2 (7 bases). V gave up 5 bases and J gave up 3 bases, with 18 bases separating them. The CDR3 spans 16 residues. Germline assignment: CDR1 SGHNT and CDR2 YYREEE (reference sequence). Here the CDR3 DNA reads TGTGCCAGCAGAAAGGGAGGGGGGACTAACTACAATGAGCAGTTCTTC. It yields the protein CASRKGGGTNYNEQFF.

This clone occurred a few times. The gene calls are TRBV5-6 and TRBJ2-7, with D possibly matching TRBD2 (5 bases). Trimming took 2 bases from V and 6 from J, leaving 18 bases between them. The CDR3 has 15 amino acids. Germline V CDR1 and CDR2: SGHDT, YYEEEE. This CDR3 is CASSLPRLHRAEQYF. The CDR3 DNA is TGTGCCAGCAGCTTACCGCGACTACACCGCGCCGAGCAGTACTTC.

The chain employs TRBV28 and TRBJ1-4, with D maybe TRBD1 (6 bases). The ends were cut back, 5 bases at V and 4 bases at J, with 14 bases in the middle. The germline gives CDR1 MDHEN, CDR2 SYDVKM. The CDR3 extends over 15 amino acids. CDR3 sequence reads: CASSTPQGNNEKLFF. CDR3 bases: TGTGCCAGCAGTACCCCGCAGGGGAATAATGAAAAACTGTTTTTT.

The gene calls are TRBV5-1 and TRBJ1-4; 10 bases agree with TRBD1. Germline V gives CDR1 SGHRS, CDR2 YFSETQ. The CDR3 is 14 residues long. V gave up 4 bases and J gave up 7 bases; unmatched junction bases: 4. Here the CDR3 DNA reads TGCGCCAGCAGCCGCGACAGGGGGCTTGAAAAACTGTTTTTT. This encodes CASSRDRGLEKLFF.

This clone turned up a few times. This chain links TRBV5-5 with TRBJ1-6; D might be TRBD1 (5 bases). Germline values: CDR1 SGHKS, CDR2 YYEKEE (reference sequence). The germline V and J ends were trimmed by 1 base and 0 bases, with 14 bases remaining between them. The CDR3 has 18 residues. The DNA of the CDR3 is TGTGCCAGCAGCTTGCGTGGGGCAGGGTACTCCTATAATTCACCCCTCCACTTT. Amino acids: CASSLRGAGYSYNSPLHF. The full variable domain, with the rest looked up from reference TRBV5-5 and TRBJ1-6, is DAGVTQSPTHLIKTRGQQVTLRCSPISGHKSVSWYQQVLGQGPQFIFQYYEKEERGRGNFPDRFSARQFPNYSSELNVNALLLGDSALYLCASSLRGAGYSYNSPLHFGNGTRLTVT.

This chain links TRBV29-1 with TRBJ1-2; 9 bases fit TRBD1. CDR1 and CDR2 from the germline V gene are SQVTM and ANQGSEA. This CDR3 contains 15 residues. V lost 5 bases, J lost 4 bases, and 11 bases stayed unmatched. The CDR3 here is CSVFRTGDGGYGYTF. CDR3 coding DNA: TGCAGCGTTTTCCGGACAGGGGACGGGGGCTATGGCTACACCTTC. Based on the CDR3 plus reference TRBV29-1 and TRBJ1-2, the full variable domain is SAVISQKPSRDICQRGTSLTIQCQVDSQVTMMFWYRQQPGQSLTLIATANQGSEATYESGFVIDKFPISRPNLTFSTLTVSNMSPEDSSIYLCSVFRTGDGGYGYTFGSGTRLTVV.

This clone has a handful of counts. The chain recombines TRBV5-4 with TRBJ2-1; 9 bases match TRBD1. In germline, CDR1 is SGHNT, CDR2 YYREEE (reference sequence). With V trimmed by 0 bases and J by 4 bases, 2 bases remained unmatched. There are 15 residues in the CDR3. CDR3 coding DNA: TGTGCCAGCAGCTTGGGGACAGGGGCTTACAATGAGCAGTTCTTC. Its translation is CASSLGTGAYNEQFF.

V gene TRBV20-1 combines with J gene TRBJ2-2; TRBD2 might be the D (6 bases). The CDR3 runs 11 residues. V was clipped by 6 bases and J by 4 bases, with 6 bases between them. CDR1 DFQATT and CDR2 SNEGSKA come from the germline V gene (reference sequence). CDR3 DNA: TGCAGTGCGGGACTCACCGGGGAGCTGTTTTTT. Its translation is CSAGLTGELFF.

Only a few counts were recorded for this clone. The V call is TRBV6-1, the J call TRBJ1-4, with a tentative D call TRBD1 (5 bases). V was shortened by 5 bases and J by 8 bases, with 18 bases between the two germline ends. Germline V gene data show CDR1 as MNHNS and CDR2 as SASEGT. There are 15 residues in the CDR3. The CDR3 nucleotides are TGTGCCAGCAGTCAAACGAGTGCAGGGCGGGAAAAACTGTTTTTT. It specifies CASSQTSAGREKLFF.